This record concerns one TCR beta chain sequence. Its target is unknown. Generated by immunoSEQ multiplex PCR, the TCRdb table keeps only in-frame clones and is missing some. The sample consists of approximately 10,000 clones, 85% to 90% of them appearing once. This entry belongs to a study of regulatory dendritic cells for organ transplantation. Germline CDR1 MNHEY, CDR2 SVGAGI. The J segment lost 3 bases and the V segment lost 8 bases, leaving 4 bases of the junction unmatched. The CDR3 runs 14 residues. Allogeneic regulatory or mature dendritic cells were co-cultured for less than six days with CFSE-labeled sorted T cells at 1:10. Findings of the study overall: Memory T cells were less diverse than naive, with memory CD8+ most oligoclonal. Considerable individual heterogeneity was seen in alloreactive memory CD8+ T cells.

The TCR was taken from a human donor in good health. The gene calls are TRBV6-5 and TRBJ2-2, with 9 bases identical to TRBD1. Sequenced material: naive CD8+ T cells from blood cultured with dendritic cells. Sample subset: CD45RA+ naive T cells. CDR3 amino acids: CASRWDRDTGELFF. CDR3 in DNA: TGTGCCAGCCGGTGGGACAGGGACACCGGGGAGCTGTTTTTT.